The rows below give T cell receptor beta chains drawn from one sample of a study of T cell responses to AZD1222 COVID-19 vaccine. Sequenced by immunoSEQ multiplex PCR; TCRdb stores in-frame clones only, minus some. The repertoire holds 85,000 to 90,000 clones, with approximately 89% as singletons. The specimen was peripheral blood, collected on day 0 of AZD1222 vaccination. All receptors derive from an adult in good health. Both conserved end residues are trimmed from each CDR3. Expanded clones get a size class; other rows say once, few or many, or leave the size out.

V gene	J gene	clone size	CDR3 protein
TRBV21-1	TRBJ1-2	-	ASRTKPDRVDGYT
TRBV19	TRBJ1-6	-	ASSTPVGGGANSPLH
TRBV30	TRBJ1-5	once	AWSQGLNQPQH
TRBV19	TRBJ1-5	-	ASSIDVGGQPQH
TRBV5-4	TRBJ1-2	-	ASSTRDRGANYGYT
TRBV6-2/TRBV6-3	TRBJ2-4	-	ASSYTPGQGSKNIQY
TRBV13	TRBJ2-1	-	ASRRGGGYNEQF
TRBV5-4	TRBJ2-1	-	ASSLDLLAYEQF
TRBV5-1	TRBJ1-2	-	ASSPFLGDGYT
TRBV7-6	TRBJ1-2	-	ASSPEVGSYGYT
TRBV5-6	TRBJ1-4	once	ASSLAGFNEKLF
TRBV6-2/TRBV6-3	TRBJ2-7	-	ASSYPAGTFRGYEQY
TRBV24-1	TRBJ1-2	-	ATSGGPGYGYT
TRBV5-1	TRBJ2-5	-	ASSHQGLRETQY
TRBV7-2	TRBJ2-3	-	ASSLGQSTDTQY
TRBV9	TRBJ2-1	-	ASSVVGGISYNEQF
TRBV28	TRBJ2-1	-	ASSLFGGSYNEQF
TRBV6-2/TRBV6-3	TRBJ1-5	-	ASSFSGNNQPQH
TRBV6-5	TRBJ2-3	-	ASSYRGQGTDTQY
TRBV7-2	TRBJ1-2	-	ASSLGTGGKNGYT